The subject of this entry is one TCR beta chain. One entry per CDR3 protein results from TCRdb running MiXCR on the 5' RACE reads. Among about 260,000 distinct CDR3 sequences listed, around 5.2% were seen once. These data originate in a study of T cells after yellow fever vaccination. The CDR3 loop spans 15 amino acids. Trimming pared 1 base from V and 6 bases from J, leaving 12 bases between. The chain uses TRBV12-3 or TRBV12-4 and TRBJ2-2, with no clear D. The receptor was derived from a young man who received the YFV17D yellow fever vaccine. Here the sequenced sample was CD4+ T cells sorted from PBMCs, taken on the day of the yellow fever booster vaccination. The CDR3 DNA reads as TGTGCCAGCAGTTTAGGCGCGGTGTCGGCCGGGGAGCTGTTTTTT. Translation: CASSLGAVSAGELFF.